The clone carrying this T cell receptor (beta chain) was detected once. Per the original methods: Reference gene primer amplification yielded estimated nucleated cell counts. Here immunoSEQ multiplex PCR was the method, and the copy in TCRdb shows in-frame clones only, minus some. That table is the source of V, J and clone size, and D and trimming were worked out from the DNA. The sample lists approximately 190,000 clones, roughly 84% occurring once. Per the germline V gene, CDR1 is SGHTA and CDR2 is FQGNSA. CDR3 length equals 18 residues. V was pared by 2 bases and J by 4 bases, with 13 bases of the junction left unmatched. The source of the sample is a study of blood T cell repertoires in COVID-19. Study in general: There were acute and convalescent COVID-19 samples, and they came from the United States, Italy and Spain. The analysed material was cDNA or gDNA that came from T cells, B-cell-depleted T cells, or PBMCs.

Input material: PBMCs or T cells enriched from blood (not recorded which). This receptor was taken from a woman aged 25-40 years who had been exposed to COVID-19. This chain connects TRBV7-2 to TRBJ2-5; 10 bases are shared with TRBD2. CDR3 in amino acids: CASSLNLSGGNLGETQYF. The CDR3 DNA sequence: TGTGCCAGCAGCTTAAACCTTAGCGGGGGGAATCTCGGAGAGACCCAGTACTTC. Filled out from reference TRBV7-2 and TRBJ2-5, the complete variable domain reads GAGVSQSPSNKVTEKGKDVELRCDPISGHTALYWYRQSLGQGLEFLIYFQGNSAPDKSGLPSDRFSAERTGGSVSTLTIQRTQQEDSAVYLCASSLNLSGGNLGETQYFGPGTRLLVL.